These 5 T cell receptor beta chains originate from one sample sequenced in a study of PD-L1 blockade in urothelial cancer. Specified time point: peripheral blood 6 weeks after treatment start. Using immunoSEQ multiplex PCR, the repertoire was profiled, and TCRdb retains in-frame clones only, with some absent. This sample has 15,000 to 20,000 clones, with approximately 80% found just once. The source material was PBMCs, sampled around atezolizumab (anti-PD-L1) treatment. The receptors shown here come from a man aged 50-60 years with urothelial cancer.

The V and J genes are TRBV2 and TRBJ2-3; perhaps TRBD1 as D (6 bases). The CDR3 loop spans 13 amino acids. Germline CDR1 SNHLY, CDR2 FYNNEI. Trimming left V 9 bases short and J 2 bases short, with 12 bases between. The DNA of the CDR3 is TGTGCCAGTAGTCAGGGGTACACAGATACGCAGTATTTT. Translation gives CASSQGYTDTQYF.

The genes are TRBV7-2 and TRBJ2-3, with D perhaps TRBD1 (5 bases). V was trimmed by 2 bases and J by 2 bases, leaving 11 bases between them. The germline CDR1 and CDR2 sequences are SGHTA and FQGNSA. The CDR3 length is 15 residues. CDR3 DNA: TGTGCCAGCAGCTTAAAAGGGGCTCTCACAGATACGCAGTATTTT. Amino acids: CASSLKGALTDTQYF.

The chain couples TRBV9 to TRBJ2-7; a weak D match, TRBD2 (6 bases). Trimming cost V 3 bases and J 0 bases, with 19 bases left between them. There are 17 residues in the CDR3. Germline assignment: CDR1 SGDLS and CDR2 YYNGEE. CDR3 sequence (DNA): TGTGCCAGCAGCGGGGGGGAAGGGTCCTCTGCCTCCTACGAGCAGTACTTC. It yields the protein CASSGGEGSSASYEQYF.

On this clone itself: An end of the junction differs from the germline gene, which may be a read error. Within the sample, other DNA sequences also encode this same CDR3. The CDR3 sequence: CASSLGRTVGREKLFF. The DNA of the CDR3 is TGCGCCAGCAGCCTGGGACGGACGGTGGGGCGTGAAAAATTGTTTTTT. This chain links TRBV5-1 with TRBJ1-4, with D possibly TRBD1 on 5 matching bases. The V gene's germline CDR1 is SGHRS and CDR2 YFSETQ. The CDR3 runs 16 residues.

The V call is TRBV5-1, the J call TRBJ1-5, with 8 bases fitting TRBD1. Germline values: CDR1 SGHRS, CDR2 YFSETQ. CDR3 length: 16 amino acids. V dropped 2 bases and J dropped 0; count of bases not matched to a gene: 4. CDR3 sequence: CASSFDGQGSNQPQHF. CDR3 DNA sequence: TGCGCCAGCAGCTTTGACGGACAGGGTAGCAATCAGCCCCAGCATTTT.